These T cell receptor beta chains were read from a single sample in a study of a mutant IDH1 vaccine in newly diagnosed glioma. Their cognate antigens are unknown. Libraries were prepared by immunoSEQ multiplex PCR; TCRdb keeps only in-frame clonotypes and omits some of them. The sample carries 55,000 to 65,000 clones, 84% recorded once. The input for sequencing was PBMCs, taken from a glioma patient whose treatment included an IDH1 peptide vaccine. The receptors here all came from a man under 40 with glioma. Both conserved end residues are part of each CDR3. A D gene is named only where the DNA matches it firmly. The size entry is marked missing in some rows and otherwise reads once, few, many or a size class.

d_call | j_call | v_call | clone_size | cdr3_aa | cdr3_nt
- | TRBJ1-1 | TRBV5-1 | - | CASSLASGNTEAFF | TGCGCCAGCAGCTTGGCCTCAGGGAACACTGAAGCTTTCTTT
- | TRBJ2-5 | TRBV28 | - | CASSSGETQYF | TGTGCCAGCAGTTCCGGGGAGACCCAGTACTTC
- | TRBJ1-1 | TRBV5-1 | - | CASSLGYLGYTEAFF | TGCGCCAGCAGCTTGGGGTATCTGGGGTACACTGAAGCTTTCTTT
- | TRBJ1-4 | TRBV7-9 | - | CASSSQGNTNEKLFF | TGTGCCAGCAGCTCCCAGGGAAACACTAATGAAAAACTGTTTTTT
- | TRBJ2-2 | TRBV7-8 | - | CASSLGRGRPGELFF | TGTGCCAGCAGCTTAGGCAGGGGTCGGCCCGGGGAGCTGTTTTTT
- | TRBJ1-2 | TRBV5-8 | once | CASSLEDYGYTF | TGTGCCAGCAGCTTGGAGGATTATGGCTACACCTTC
- | TRBJ1-1 | TRBV5-8 | once | CASSEFPGAAEAFF | TGTGCCAGCAGCGAGTTTCCAGGGGCGGCTGAAGCTTTCTTT
TRBD1 | TRBJ1-2 | TRBV30 | - | CAWSFTGGWGYTF | TGTGCCTGGAGTTTTACAGGGGGCTGGGGCTACACCTTC
TRBD1 | TRBJ2-3 | TRBV9 | - | CASSVTGTGEDTQYF | TGTGCCAGCAGCGTAACCGGGACAGGGGAAGATACGCAGTATTTT
- | TRBJ1-1 | TRBV30 | - | CAWSPVGYTEAFF | TGTGCCTGGAGTCCGGTGGGGTACACTGAAGCTTTCTTT
- | TRBJ2-7 | TRBV19 | - | CASSILRGGEQYF | TGTGCCAGTAGTATCCTTAGGGGCGGCGAGCAGTACTTC
TRBD2 | TRBJ2-1 | TRBV7-3 | - | CASSLAGGPYNEQFF | TGTGCCAGCAGCTTAGCGGGAGGTCCTTACAATGAGCAGTTCTTC
- | TRBJ1-1 | TRBV6-5 | - | CASSRGGVTEAFF | TGTGCCAGCAGCCGAGGAGGTGTCACTGAAGCTTTCTTT
TRBD1 | TRBJ2-1 | TRBV4-1 | once | CASSHRPGQGANEQFF | TGCGCCAGCAGCCATAGACCGGGACAGGGGGCAAATGAGCAGTTCTTC
TRBD1 | TRBJ1-1 | TRBV6-1 | - | CASSAGQGRNTEAFF | TGTGCCAGCAGCGCCGGACAGGGACGGAACACTGAAGCTTTCTTT
TRBD2 | TRBJ2-2 | TRBV5-1 | - | CASSPVHRTSGSSNTGELFF | TGCGCCAGCAGCCCAGTCCACCGGACTAGCGGGTCATCGAACACCGGGGAGCTGTTTTTT
- | TRBJ2-5 | TRBV18 | - | CASSPPVETQYF | TGTGCCAGCTCACCACCGGTAGAGACCCAGTACTTC
TRBD1 | TRBJ1-2 | TRBV5-4 | - | CASSYTTGGYGYTF | TGTGCCAGCAGCTATACGACAGGGGGCTATGGCTACACCTTC
- | TRBJ1-5 | TRBV27 | - | CASSLFYRNQPQHF | TGTGCCAGCAGTTTATTTTACAGAAATCAGCCCCAGCATTTT
TRBD1 | TRBJ2-2 | TRBV5-1 | - | CASSSWGTGSTGELFF | TGCGCCAGCAGCTCCTGGGGGACAGGGTCTACCGGGGAGCTGTTTTTT
- | TRBJ2-1 | TRBV6-5 | - | CASSYGRGYNEQFF | TGTGCCAGCAGTTACGGCAGAGGTTACAATGAGCAGTTCTTC
- | TRBJ1-1 | TRBV7-6 | - | CASSLDENTEAFF | TGTGCCAGCAGCTTAGATGAGAACACTGAAGCTTTCTTT
- | TRBJ1-6 | TRBV28 | - | CASSFYRNNSPLHF | TGTGCCAGCAGTTTTTACAGAAATAATTCACCCCTCCACTTT
TRBD2 | TRBJ2-7 | TRBV30 | - | CAWSRLASTYEQYF | TGTGCCTGGAGTAGACTAGCGTCAACCTACGAGCAGTACTTC
- | TRBJ2-3 | TRBV27 | - | CASSLYGVTDTQYF | TGTGCCAGCAGTTTGTACGGGGTCACAGATACGCAGTATTTT
- | TRBJ1-3 | TRBV27 | - | CASSARWGNTIYF | TGTGCCAGCAGTGCGAGATGGGGAAACACCATATATTTT
- | TRBJ2-7 | TRBV7-9 | - | CASSSTDRYEQYF | TGTGCCAGCAGCTCGACGGACCGCTACGAGCAGTACTTC
TRBD2 | TRBJ2-3 | TRBV29-1 | - | CSVGAGGLTDTQYF | TGCAGCGTCGGAGCGGGGGGACTCACAGATACGCAGTATTTT
- | TRBJ1-2 | TRBV30 | - | CAWSDFGSLNYGYTF | TGTGCCTGGAGCGACTTCGGCAGTCTTAACTATGGCTACACCTTC
- | TRBJ2-5 | TRBV15 | once | CATSRASRTVGPETQYF | TGTGCCACCAGCAGAGCGAGTAGGACCGTAGGGCCGGAGACCCAGTACTTC
- | TRBJ2-7 | TRBV30 | - | CAWSRRSDEQYF | TGTGCCTGGAGTAGGAGGTCGGACGAGCAGTACTTC
TRBD1 | TRBJ1-6 | TRBV4-2 | - | CASSHATGGINSPLHF | TGTGCCAGCAGCCACGCGACAGGGGGGATTAATTCACCCCTCCACTTT
- | TRBJ1-5 | TRBV2 | - | CASSKEWSNQPQHF | TGTGCCAGCAGTAAAGAATGGAGCAATCAGCCCCAGCATTTT
- | TRBJ2-1 | TRBV29-1 | - | CSVEAGEQFF | TGCAGCGTTGAAGCTGGTGAGCAGTTCTTC
TRBD1 | TRBJ1-2 | TRBV7-2 | - | CASSLEGADYGYTF | TGTGCCAGCAGCTTAGAGGGGGCAGACTATGGCTACACCTTC
- | TRBJ2-1 | TRBV28 | - | CASSLEAGYEQFF | TGTGCCAGCAGTTTAGAGGCGGGCTATGAGCAGTTCTTC
TRBD1 | TRBJ2-3 | TRBV28 | - | CASRYNRGGGTDTQYF | TGTGCCAGCAGGTATAACAGGGGCGGCGGAACAGATACGCAGTATTTT
TRBD2 | TRBJ2-3 | TRBV6-1 | - | CASSEAHSGGGADTQYF | TGTGCCAGCAGTGAAGCCCACTCGGGAGGGGGGGCAGATACGCAGTATTTT
- | TRBJ1-3 | TRBV7-8 | - | CASSSRNYFSGNTIYF | TGTGCCAGCAGCAGCCGGAATTACTTCTCTGGAAACACCATATATTTT
TRBD2 | TRBJ2-1 | TRBV4-1 | - | CASSQDQLRLAGGTEQFF | TGCGCCAGCAGCCAAGATCAACTGCGACTAGCGGGAGGGACTGAGCAGTTCTTC
- | TRBJ2-7 | TRBV5-4 | - | CASSPFGSGGSQDF | TGTGCCAGCAGCCCCTTCGGGTCAGGGGGGAGCCAGGACTTC
- | TRBJ2-5 | TRBV11-2 | - | CASSFQETQYF | TGTGCCAGCAGCTTCCAAGAGACCCAGTACTTC
- | TRBJ2-7 | TRBV18 | - | CASSPSSLDMRGPFYEQYF | TGTGCCAGCTCACCATCCAGCCTCGATATGAGGGGCCCCTTTTACGAGCAGTACTTC
- | TRBJ1-5 | TRBV28 | - | CASSSTTSNQPQHF | TGTGCCAGCAGTTCGACTACTAGCAATCAGCCCCAGCATTTT
TRBD1 | TRBJ1-1 | TRBV10-3 | few | CAISPDRDTEAFF | TGTGCCATCAGCCCGGACAGGGACACTGAAGCTTTCTTT
TRBD1 | TRBJ1-1 | TRBV19 | - | CASSIGDRGQAFF | TGTGCCAGTAGTATAGGCGACAGGGGGCAAGCTTTCTTT
- | TRBJ2-7 | TRBV28 | - | CASSWGYRDYEQYF | TGTGCCAGCAGTTGGGGCTATAGGGACTACGAGCAGTACTTC
TRBD2 | TRBJ2-1 | TRBV30 | once | CAWSVLVGGSEQFF | TGTGCCTGGAGCGTTCTAGTGGGGGGGAGTGAGCAGTTCTTC
TRBD1 | TRBJ1-2 | TRBV7-2 | - | CASSPRLAGGRDGYTF | TGTGCCAGCAGCCCTCGACTTGCAGGGGGTAGGGATGGCTACACCTTC
TRBD2 | TRBJ2-1 | TRBV28 | - | CASTYSGRGSYNEQFF | TGTGCCAGCACCTATAGCGGGAGGGGGTCCTACAATGAGCAGTTCTTC
- | TRBJ1-2 | TRBV6-5 | - | CASGYRVLHGYTF | TGTGCCAGCGGTTATCGGGTCCTTCATGGCTACACCTTC
- | TRBJ2-3 | TRBV5-1 | - | CASSPGGSPSTDTQYF | TGCGCCAGCAGCCCCGGGGGTAGCCCAAGCACAGATACGCAGTATTTT
- | TRBJ2-3 | TRBV6-5 | - | CASSYSGPITDTQYF | TGTGCCAGCAGTTACTCGGGCCCGATCACAGATACGCAGTATTTT
- | TRBJ2-2 | TRBV5-1 | - | CASGGQGIGTGELFF | TGCGCCAGCGGAGGGCAGGGGATCGGGACCGGGGAGCTGTTTTTT